This T cell receptor (beta chain) derives from a study of blood T cells in healthy people across ages. Study-wide background: Template switching recovered approximately one barcoded beta molecule for every two T cells. Broader study findings: Measured against age, TCR beta diversity per million T cells decreased in a roughly linear manner.

CDR1 and CDR2 (germline): DFQATT, SNEGSKA (reference sequence). There are 13 residues in the CDR3. V dropped 6 bases and J dropped 6 bases, with 15 bases sitting between them. PCR was performed a second time for roughly 7 to 12 cycles using a sample-barcoded 5' primer and a J-beta primer mix. Each sample yielded at least 3 million CDR3-containing paired-end reads. TCRdb ran MiXCR on the 5' RACE reads and lists one entry per CDR3 protein. The table has about 1.4 million distinct CDR3 sequences, around 55% seen once. This clonotype was detected a few times. Antigen: not known. The genes are TRBV20-1 and TRBJ2-1; weak D call: TRBD2 (5 bases). The sequence was obtained from a man between 18 and 29 years old in good health. Sequences were obtained from blood. The CDR3 here is CSAWRADFNEQFF. CDR3 coding DNA: TGCAGTGCCTGGCGGGCGGATTTCAATGAGCAGTTCTTC.